The 27 T cell receptor beta chains below all came from one sample that was sequenced in a study of identical twins' blood T cells (dated by TCRdb to 2012 to 2015). Library generation was performed with 5' RACE. The data were produced on an Illumina Genome Analyzer IIx. TCRdb reran the public reads through fastp at Q25 and MiXCR, keeping productive beta chains. Rows are unified per CDR3 protein, each entry keeping the most common DNA and genes. This sample lists fewer than 450,000 distinct CDR3 sequences; under 30% were detected once. The ten largest clones take up approximately 6.6% of the sample. Sequenced: PBMCs. Every receptor here comes from a woman aged 18 to 50 in good health.

This clonotype came up many times. The rearrangement links TRBV9 to TRBJ2-3, with a possible D match to TRBD1 (6 bases). CDR3 size: 15 residues. Germline CDR1 SGDLS, CDR2 YYNGEE. V shed 4 bases and J shed 3 bases, with 15 bases lying between them. CDR3 region: CASSYYRGQTDTQYF. The CDR3 region has the DNA TGTGCCAGCAGCTATTATCGCGGACAGACAGATACGCAGTATTTT.

This clonotype was seen a few times. The CDR3 DNA is TGCAGCGTTGCGGCCGATACCGGGACGGATCAGCCCCAGCATTTT. Translation gives CSVAADTGTDQPQHF. The chain recombines TRBV29-1 with TRBJ1-5, with D maybe TRBD1 (5 bases). This CDR3 is built from 15 residues. Trimming took 4 bases from V and 5 from J, leaving 18 bases between them. Germline lookup yields CDR1 SQVTM and CDR2 ANQGSEA.

This sequence joins TRBV29-1 and TRBJ1-1, with a possible D match to TRBD1 (5 bases). The CDR3 spans 13 residues. Trimming shortened V by 6 bases and J by 5 bases, and 16 bases separated the two germline ends. CDR1 is SQVTM and CDR2 is ANQGSEA in the germline V gene. As DNA, the CDR3 is TGCAGCGTGGCCCAGGTGGGGGGGACTGAAGCTTTCTTT. This gives the protein CSVAQVGGTEAFF.

The V and J genes are TRBV29-1 and TRBJ2-1, with 7 bases identical to TRBD2. Trimming cost V 5 bases and J 3 bases; bases outside gene matches: 10. There are 15 residues in the CDR3. The germline CDR1 and CDR2 sequences are SQVTM and ANQGSEA. CDR3 DNA: TGCAGCGTTAACCCCGGGACTAAAATCTACAATGAGCAGTTCTTC. Translating it yields CSVNPGTKIYNEQFF.

This clonotype was observed a few times. The chain has TRBV29-1 and TRBJ2-7; unclear D gene. CDR1 SQVTM and CDR2 ANQGSEA come from the germline V gene. There are 14 residues in the CDR3. V lost 6 bases, J lost 5 bases, and 20 bases lay in between. CDR3 loop: CSVLSSSVENEQYF. CDR3 in DNA: TGCAGCGTCCTGTCCTCCAGCGTAGAGAACGAGCAGTACTTC.

This clonotype was counted between two and nine times. The rearrangement uses TRBV27 and TRBJ1-1; unclear D gene. The CDR3 has 17 residues. V was trimmed by 7 bases and J by 0 bases, leaving 21 bases between them. CDR1 and CDR2 (germline): MNHEY, SMNVEV (reference sequence). The CDR3 region is CASKKTYSIFMNTEAFF. The DNA for the CDR3 is TGTGCCAGCAAGAAGACTTACTCTATCTTCATGAACACTGAAGCTTTCTTT.

This clonotype was counted a few times. J is TRBJ2-7 and V is TRBV23-1; D gene uncertain. TRBV23-1 is an ORF; its function is uncertain. CDR3 size: 14 residues. V lost 6 bases to trimming and J lost 3 bases, with 15 bases between them. The CDR3 protein is CASRTGRVGYEQYF. The CDR3 nucleotides are TGCGCCAGCAGAACGGGTAGGGTAGGCTACGAGCAGTACTTC.

The CDR3 protein is CASRPTGTSVSGELFF. CDR3 nucleotides: TGTGCCAGCAGACCAACCGGGACTAGCGTATCGGGGGAGCTGTTTTTT. V and J are TRBV6-5 and TRBJ2-2, with 10 positions matching TRBD2. The CDR3 consists of 16 residues. With V trimmed by 6 bases and J by 8 bases, 12 bases remained unmatched. Germline V gene lookup returns CDR1 MNHEY and CDR2 SVGAGI.

The J gene is TRBJ2-7, the V gene TRBV25-1, with TRBD1 matching over 7 bases. Germline assignment: CDR1 MGHDK and CDR2 SYGVNS. The CDR3 runs to 16 residues. Trimming took 7 bases from V and 7 from J; bases not matched to a gene: 19. The CDR3 reads CASMPRGTAIIREQYF. CDR3 nucleotide sequence: TGTGCCAGCATGCCGAGGGGGACAGCGATAATAAGGGAGCAGTACTTC.

The V call is TRBV24-1, the J call TRBJ1-5; 9 nucleotides line up with TRBD1. CDR1 is KGHDR, CDR2 SFDVKD, per germline. Trimming took 5 bases from V and 0 from J; bases not matched to a gene: 4. CDR3 length: 16 residues. CDR3 residues: CATSVWGQGSNQPQHF. CDR3 DNA: TGTGCCACCAGTGTTTGGGGACAGGGTAGCAATCAGCCCCAGCATTTT.

The chain is built from TRBV20-1 and TRBJ2-2; 9 bases are a match to TRBD2. From germline, CDR1 is DFQATT and CDR2 SNEGSKA (reference sequence). This CDR3 comprises 14 residues. V shed 5 bases and J 7 bases; nucleotides not matched to a gene: 8. The CDR3 is CSAQKSGRIGELFF. DNA for the CDR3: TGCAGTGCTCAAAAAAGCGGGAGGATCGGGGAGCTGTTTTTT.

V and J are TRBV3-1 and TRBJ2-2; D is undetermined. Germline CDR1 and CDR2: LGHDT and YNNKEL (reference sequence). V lost 2 bases and J lost 5, with 15 bases in between. The CDR3 spans 16 residues. As DNA, the CDR3 is TGTGCCAGCAGCCAATACCATATGACCGGGACCGGGGAGCTGTTTTTT. Protein product: CASSQYHMTGTGELFF.

This clonotype was found a few times. The rearrangement uses TRBV28 and TRBJ1-1; D unresolved. The germline V gene has CDR1 MDHEN and CDR2 SYDVKM. V shed 8 bases and J shed 6 bases, with 10 bases lying between them. The CDR3 is 11 amino acids. CDR3 in DNA: TGTGCCAGCTCGTTTGAGGCTGAAGCTTTCTTT. This codes for CASSFEAEAFF.

Of note for this clonotype: At one end the junction does not follow the germline gene, possibly because of a read error. The rearrangement links TRBV12-3 or TRBV12-4 to TRBJ1-1; weak D call: TRBD1 (6 bases). The CDR3 runs 12 residues. CDR3 sequence reads: CASSPRGDEGFF. The CDR3 nucleotides are TGTGCCAGCAGTCCGAGGGGGGATGAAGGTTTCTTT.

On this clonotype itself: One end of the junction varies from germline; a read error may be responsible. The rearrangement joins TRBV19 to TRBJ2-1; 14 positions match TRBD2. The CDR3 contains 15 residues. Germline lookup yields CDR1 LNHDA and CDR2 SQIVND (reference sequence). The chain's CDR3 is CASSSGLAGVGEQFF. DNA for the CDR3: TGTGCCAGTAGTTCGGGACTAGCGGGAGTAGGTGAGCAATTCTTC.

This clonotype was observed many times. V gene TRBV7-9 combines with J gene TRBJ1-4; no clear D gene. V gave up 1 base and J gave up 8 bases, with 17 bases separating them. The CDR3 runs to 16 residues. Germline CDR1 SEHNR, CDR2 FQNEAQ (reference sequence). The CDR3 region is CASSLGASHPGEKLFF. CDR3 in DNA: TGTGCCAGCAGCTTAGGGGCGTCTCATCCCGGGGAAAAACTGTTTTTT.

This clonotype was picked up a small number of times. The chain employs TRBV12-3 or TRBV12-4 and TRBJ2-1; D is unclear. The CDR3 loop spans 11 amino acids. V lost 6 bases, J lost 9 bases, and 9 bases lay in between. The CDR3 DNA reads as TGTGCCAGCAGCACTGACATTGAGCAGTTCTTC. Protein: CASSTDIEQFF.

The chain combines TRBV29-1 with TRBJ2-7, with a tentative D call TRBD1 (6 bases). Trimming left V 7 bases short and J 7 bases short, with 26 bases between. Germline V gene lookup returns CDR1 SQVTM and CDR2 ANQGSEA. The CDR3 sequence is 15 residues long. CDR3 in amino acids: CSATKLGRGKEEQYF. Here the CDR3 DNA reads TGCAGCGCGACCAAGTTGGGCAGGGGCAAGGAAGAGCAGTACTTC.

The rearrangement joins TRBV20-1 to TRBJ2-1; the D call may be TRBD1 or TRBD2 (5 bases each). This CDR3 region has 13 residues. V dropped 2 bases and J dropped 5 bases, with 10 bases sitting between them. The germline gives CDR1 DFQATT, CDR2 SNEGSKA (reference sequence). The CDR3 nucleotides are TGCAGTGCTAGACGGGACCCGAACAATGAGCAGTTCTTC. This translates into CSARRDPNNEQFF.

On this clonotype: A much larger clone differs from this one at a single base, so this may be a read error. The chain links TRBV6-5 to TRBJ1-5; D call uncertain. Germline V lookup: CDR1 MNHEY, CDR2 SVGAGI. The CDR3 covers 13 residues. The CDR3 spells CTSSPEWNQPQHF. CDR3 sequence (DNA): TGTACCAGCAGTCCCGAGTGGAATCAGCCCCAGCATTTT.

V and J are TRBV7-2 and TRBJ1-5; 7 nucleotides line up with TRBD1. The CDR3 extends over 15 amino acids. With 3 bases clipped from V and 2 bases from J, the junction kept 4 bases outside the gene matches. CDR1 and CDR2 (germline): SGHTA, FQGNSA. CDR3 nucleotide sequence: TGTGCCAGCAGCTTTTTCGGGACAGGCAATCAGCCCCAGCATTTT. This gives the protein CASSFFGTGNQPQHF.

This clonotype was detected a few times. V gene TRBV20-1 combines with J gene TRBJ2-2; D may be TRBD1 (6 bases). Germline V gene sequence: CDR1 DFQATT, CDR2 SNEGSKA (reference sequence). Between the trimmed V and J ends, which lost 3 bases and 3 bases, there was a span of 11 bases. The CDR3 is 14 residues long. CDR3 in amino acids: CSASRGHHTGELFF. CDR3 DNA: TGCAGTGCTAGTAGGGGACATCACACCGGGGAGCTGTTTTTT.

Comments on this clonotype: A read error may produce the germline difference seen at one junction end. J is TRBJ1-2 and V is TRBV11-2; no clear D. The CDR3 is made up of 15 amino acids. Germline CDR1 is SGHAT and CDR2 is FQNNGV. CDR3 protein: CASSSPGGVFYGYTF. The CDR3 DNA sequence: TGTGCCAGCAGTTCCCCCGGCGGGGTATTCTATGGCTACACTTTC.

This clonotype has a handful of counts. The J gene is TRBJ1-3, the V gene TRBV7-6; 10 nucleotides match TRBD1. Losses at the gene ends were 5 bases for V and 8 bases for J; bases not matched to a gene: 9. Germline CDR1 is SGHVS and CDR2 is FNYEAQ. The CDR3 covers 15 residues. The CDR3 region has the DNA TGTGCCAGCAGCAGAACCGGGACAGGGGTATACACCATATATTTT. Protein sequence: CASSRTGTGVYTIYF.

The chain joins TRBV29-1 to TRBJ1-1, with a possible D match to TRBD1 (6 bases). V shed 6 bases and J shed 5 bases, with 19 bases lying between them. The CDR3 extends over 14 amino acids. Germline values: CDR1 SQVTM, CDR2 ANQGSEA. DNA of the CDR3: TGCAGCGTCCATGGGGGCGATTCAGGGACTGAAGCTTTCTTT. Translation gives CSVHGGDSGTEAFF.

Regarding this clonotype: At one end, the junction sequence differs from germline, possibly due to a read error. The chain employs TRBV3-1 and TRBJ1-1; D possibly corresponds to TRBD1 (6 bases). This CDR3 comprises 15 residues. The V gene's germline CDR1 is LGHDT and CDR2 YNNKEL (reference sequence). CDR3 coding DNA: TGTGCCAGCAGCCAATCATACAGGAGGGACACTGAAGCTTGCTTT. This codes for CASSQSYRRDTEACF.

This clonotype was picked up a small number of times. The chain combines TRBV19 with TRBJ1-5, with 7 nucleotides matching TRBD1. The CDR3 sequence is 12 residues long. Germline V lookup: CDR1 LNHDA, CDR2 SQIVND (reference sequence). Losses at the gene ends were 9 bases for V and 6 bases for J; bases not matched to a gene: 5. In DNA form, the CDR3 reads TGTGCCAGCAGGACAGGCGGTCAGCCCCAGCATTTT. Amino acid sequence: CASRTGGQPQHF.